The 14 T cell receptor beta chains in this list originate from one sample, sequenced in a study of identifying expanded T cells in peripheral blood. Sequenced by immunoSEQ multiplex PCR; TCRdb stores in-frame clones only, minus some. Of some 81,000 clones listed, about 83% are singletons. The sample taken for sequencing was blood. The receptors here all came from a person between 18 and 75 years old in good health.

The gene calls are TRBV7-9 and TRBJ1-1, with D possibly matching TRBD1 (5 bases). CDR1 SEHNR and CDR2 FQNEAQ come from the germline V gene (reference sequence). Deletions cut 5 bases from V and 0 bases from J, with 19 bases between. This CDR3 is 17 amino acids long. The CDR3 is CASSTTPGQTLNTEAFF. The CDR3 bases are TGTGCCAGCAGCACCACCCCAGGGCAGACATTGAACACTGAAGCTTTCTTT.

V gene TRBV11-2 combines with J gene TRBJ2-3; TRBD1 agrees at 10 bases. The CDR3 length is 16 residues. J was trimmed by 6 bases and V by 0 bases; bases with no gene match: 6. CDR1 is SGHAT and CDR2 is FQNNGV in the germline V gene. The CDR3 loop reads CASSLEATGGWDTQYF. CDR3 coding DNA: TGTGCCAGCAGCTTAGAGGCGACAGGGGGCTGGGATACGCAGTATTTT.

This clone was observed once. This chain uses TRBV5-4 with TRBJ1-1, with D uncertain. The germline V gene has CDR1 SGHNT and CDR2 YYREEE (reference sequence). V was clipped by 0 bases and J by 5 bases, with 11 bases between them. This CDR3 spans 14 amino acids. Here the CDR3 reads CASSLDSRSTEAFF. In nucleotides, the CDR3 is TGTGCCAGCAGCTTGGATAGCAGGTCTACTGAAGCTTTCTTT.

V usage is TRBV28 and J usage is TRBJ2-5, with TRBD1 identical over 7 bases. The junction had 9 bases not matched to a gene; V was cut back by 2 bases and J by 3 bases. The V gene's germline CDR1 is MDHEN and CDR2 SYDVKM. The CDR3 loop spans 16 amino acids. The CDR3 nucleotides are TGTGCCAGCAGTTTAGCCCAGGGGGTAGCCGAAGAGACCCAGTACTTC. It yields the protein CASSLAQGVAEETQYF.

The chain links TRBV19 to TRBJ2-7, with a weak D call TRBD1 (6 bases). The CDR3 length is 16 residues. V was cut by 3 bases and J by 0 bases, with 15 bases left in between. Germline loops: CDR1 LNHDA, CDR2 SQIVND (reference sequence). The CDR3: CASSISGVFGSYEQYF. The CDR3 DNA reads TGTGCCAGTAGTATTTCAGGGGTATTCGGCTCCTACGAGCAGTACTTC. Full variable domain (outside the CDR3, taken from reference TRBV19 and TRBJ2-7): DGGITQSPKYLFRKEGQNVTLSCEQNLNHDAMYWYRQDPGQGLRLIYYSQIVNDFQKGDIAEGYSVSREKKESFPLTVTSAQKNPTAFYLCASSISGVFGSYEQYFGPGTRLTVT.

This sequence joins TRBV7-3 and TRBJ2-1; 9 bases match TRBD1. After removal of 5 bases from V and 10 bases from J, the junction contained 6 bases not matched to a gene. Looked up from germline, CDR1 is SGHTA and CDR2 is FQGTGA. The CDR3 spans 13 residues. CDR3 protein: CASSPTGGEEQFF. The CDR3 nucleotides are TGTGCCAGCAGCCCCACAGGGGGCGAGGAGCAGTTCTTC.

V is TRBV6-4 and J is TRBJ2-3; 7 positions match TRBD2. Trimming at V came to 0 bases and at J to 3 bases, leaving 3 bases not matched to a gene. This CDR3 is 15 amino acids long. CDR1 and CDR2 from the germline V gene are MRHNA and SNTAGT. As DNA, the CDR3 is TGTGCCAGCAGTGACTCGGCGGGAGAGACAGATACGCAGTATTTT. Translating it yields CASSDSAGETDTQYF.

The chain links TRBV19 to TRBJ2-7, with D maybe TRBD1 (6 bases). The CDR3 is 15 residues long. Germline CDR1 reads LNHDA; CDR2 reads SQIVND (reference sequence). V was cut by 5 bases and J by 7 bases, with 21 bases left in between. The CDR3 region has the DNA TGTGCCAGTAGTTCTCGGACAGCCGCCGGTGAAGAGCAGTACTTC. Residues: CASSSRTAAGEEQYF.

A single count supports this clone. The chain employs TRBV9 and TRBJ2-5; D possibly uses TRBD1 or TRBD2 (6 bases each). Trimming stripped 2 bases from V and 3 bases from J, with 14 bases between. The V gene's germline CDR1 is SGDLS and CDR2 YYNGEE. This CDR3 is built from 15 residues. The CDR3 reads CASSVQGTGEETQYF. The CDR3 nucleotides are TGTGCCAGCAGCGTGCAGGGGACTGGGGAAGAGACCCAGTACTTC.

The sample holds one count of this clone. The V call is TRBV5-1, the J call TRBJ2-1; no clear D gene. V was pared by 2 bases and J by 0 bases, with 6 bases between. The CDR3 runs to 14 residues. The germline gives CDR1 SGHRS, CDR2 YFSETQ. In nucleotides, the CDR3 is TGCGCCAGCAGCTTTTGGTCCTCCTACAATGAGCAGTTCTTC. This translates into CASSFWSSYNEQFF.

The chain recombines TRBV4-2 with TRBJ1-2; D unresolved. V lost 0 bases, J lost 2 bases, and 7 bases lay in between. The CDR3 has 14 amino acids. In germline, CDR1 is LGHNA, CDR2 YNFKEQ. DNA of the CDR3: TGTGCCAGCAGCCAAGACGGCGGAAACTATGGCTACACCTTC. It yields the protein CASSQDGGNYGYTF.

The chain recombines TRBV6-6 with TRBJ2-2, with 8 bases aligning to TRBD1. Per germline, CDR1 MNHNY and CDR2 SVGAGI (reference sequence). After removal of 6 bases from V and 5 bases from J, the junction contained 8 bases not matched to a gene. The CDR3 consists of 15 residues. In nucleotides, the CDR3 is TGTGCCAGCAGGGCAGGGGGCGAGGAGACCGGGGAGCTGTTTTTT. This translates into CASRAGGEETGELFF.

Here the CDR3 reads CASSQDPQGTLREKLFF. The CDR3 DNA follows: TGTGCCAGCAGCCAAGACCCCCAGGGGACTCTCCGGGAAAAACTGTTTTTT. This chain joins TRBV4-2 and TRBJ1-4; D is possibly TRBD1 (6 bases). The CDR3 sequence is 17 residues long. V lost 0 bases and J 8 bases, leaving 19 bases between the germline ends. Per germline, CDR1 LGHNA and CDR2 YNFKEQ.

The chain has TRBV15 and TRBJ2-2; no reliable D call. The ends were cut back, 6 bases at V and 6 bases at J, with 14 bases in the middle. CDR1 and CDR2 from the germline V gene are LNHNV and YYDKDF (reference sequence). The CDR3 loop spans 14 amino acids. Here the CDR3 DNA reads TGTGCCACCAGTAACGACAAGACCCCCGGGGAGCTGTTTTTT. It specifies CATSNDKTPGELFF. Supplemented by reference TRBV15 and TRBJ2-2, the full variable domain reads DAMVIQNPRYQVTQFGKPVTLSCSQTLNHNVMYWYQQKSSQAPKLLFHYYDKDFNNEADTPDNFQSRRPNTSFCFLDIRSPGLGDTAMYLCATSNDKTPGELFFGEGSRLTVL.